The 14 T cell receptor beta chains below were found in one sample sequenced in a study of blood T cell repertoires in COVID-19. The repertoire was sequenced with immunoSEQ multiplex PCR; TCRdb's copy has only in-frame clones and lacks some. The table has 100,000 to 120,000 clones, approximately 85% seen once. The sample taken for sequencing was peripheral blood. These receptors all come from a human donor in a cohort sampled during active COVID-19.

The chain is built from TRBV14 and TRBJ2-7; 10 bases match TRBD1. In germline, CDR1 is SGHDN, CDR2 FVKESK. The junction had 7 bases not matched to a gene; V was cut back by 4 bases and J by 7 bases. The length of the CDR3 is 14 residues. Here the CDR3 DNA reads TGTGCCAGCAGCCGGAGACAGGGGGCTGGGGAGCAGTACTTC. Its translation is CASSRRQGAGEQYF.

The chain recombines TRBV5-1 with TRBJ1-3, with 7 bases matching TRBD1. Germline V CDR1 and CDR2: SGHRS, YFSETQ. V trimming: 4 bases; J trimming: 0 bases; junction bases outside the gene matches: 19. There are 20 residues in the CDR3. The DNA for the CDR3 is TGCGCCAGCAGCCCCCTCGACAGGGTGGAATCTGGACACTCTGGAAACACCATATATTTT. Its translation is CASSPLDRVESGHSGNTIYF.

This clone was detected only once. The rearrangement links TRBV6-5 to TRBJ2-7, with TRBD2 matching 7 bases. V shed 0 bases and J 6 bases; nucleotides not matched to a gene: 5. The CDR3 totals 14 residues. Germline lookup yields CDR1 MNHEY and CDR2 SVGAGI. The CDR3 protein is CASSYSGGFGEQYF. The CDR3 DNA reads TGTGCCAGCAGTTACTCGGGGGGGTTCGGCGAGCAGTACTTC.

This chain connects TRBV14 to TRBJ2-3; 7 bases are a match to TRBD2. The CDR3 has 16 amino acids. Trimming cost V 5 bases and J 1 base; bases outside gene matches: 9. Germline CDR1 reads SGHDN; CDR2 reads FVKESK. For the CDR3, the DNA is TGTGCCAGCAGCTCTCCCCGGGGGGTACGCACAGATACGCAGTATTTT. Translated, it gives CASSSPRGVRTDTQYF.

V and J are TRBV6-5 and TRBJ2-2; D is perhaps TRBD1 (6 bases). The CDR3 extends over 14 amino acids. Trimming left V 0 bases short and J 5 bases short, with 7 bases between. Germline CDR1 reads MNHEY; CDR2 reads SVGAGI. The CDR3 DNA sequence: TGTGCCAGCAGTTACTCTCAGGGGACCGGGGAGCTGTTTTTT. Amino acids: CASSYSQGTGELFF.

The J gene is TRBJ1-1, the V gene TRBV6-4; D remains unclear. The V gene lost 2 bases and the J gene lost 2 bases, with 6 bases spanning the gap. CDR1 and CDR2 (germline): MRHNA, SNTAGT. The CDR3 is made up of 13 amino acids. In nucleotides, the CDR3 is TGTGCCAGCAGTGACCGAGAAAACACTGAAGCTTTCTTT. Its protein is CASSDRENTEAFF.

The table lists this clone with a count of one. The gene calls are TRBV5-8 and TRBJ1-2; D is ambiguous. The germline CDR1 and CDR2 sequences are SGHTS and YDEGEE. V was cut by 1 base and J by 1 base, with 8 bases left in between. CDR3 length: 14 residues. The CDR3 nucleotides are TGTGCCAGCAGCTTGCCAGTGTTTAACTATGGCTACACCTTC. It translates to CASSLPVFNYGYTF.

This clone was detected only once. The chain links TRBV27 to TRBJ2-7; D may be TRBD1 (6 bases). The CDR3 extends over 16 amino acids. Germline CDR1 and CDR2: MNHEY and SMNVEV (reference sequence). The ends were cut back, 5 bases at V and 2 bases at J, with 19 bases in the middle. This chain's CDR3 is CASSANLRGSAYEQYF. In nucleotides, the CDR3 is TGTGCCAGCAGTGCGAATCTCAGGGGAAGCGCCTACGAGCAGTACTTC.

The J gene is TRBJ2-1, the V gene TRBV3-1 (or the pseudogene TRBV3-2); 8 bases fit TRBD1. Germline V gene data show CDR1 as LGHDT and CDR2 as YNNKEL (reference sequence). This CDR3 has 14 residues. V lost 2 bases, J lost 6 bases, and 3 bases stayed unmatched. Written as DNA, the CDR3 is TGTGCCAGCAGCCAAACCGGGACAGGCAATGAGCAGTTCTTC. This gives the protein CASSQTGTGNEQFF.

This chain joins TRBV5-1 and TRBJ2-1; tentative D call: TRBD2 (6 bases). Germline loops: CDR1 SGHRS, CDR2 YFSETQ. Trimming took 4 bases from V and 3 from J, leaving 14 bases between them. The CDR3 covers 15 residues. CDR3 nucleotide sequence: TGCGCCAGCAGCAGCGGCCGGGGAGGCTACAATGAGCAGTTCTTC. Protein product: CASSSGRGGYNEQFF.

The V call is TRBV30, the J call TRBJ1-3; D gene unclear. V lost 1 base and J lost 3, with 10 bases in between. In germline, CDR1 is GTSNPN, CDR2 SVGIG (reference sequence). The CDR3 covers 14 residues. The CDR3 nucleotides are TGTGCCTGGAGTGAAGGGAGATATGGAAACACCATATATTTT. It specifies CAWSEGRYGNTIYF.

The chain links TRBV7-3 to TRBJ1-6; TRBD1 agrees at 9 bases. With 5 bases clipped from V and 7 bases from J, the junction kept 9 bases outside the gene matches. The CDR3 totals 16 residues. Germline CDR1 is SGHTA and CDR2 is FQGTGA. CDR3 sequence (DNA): TGTGCCAGCAGCCCCTCGGGGACAGGGAGGAATTCACCCCTCCACTTT. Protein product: CASSPSGTGRNSPLHF.

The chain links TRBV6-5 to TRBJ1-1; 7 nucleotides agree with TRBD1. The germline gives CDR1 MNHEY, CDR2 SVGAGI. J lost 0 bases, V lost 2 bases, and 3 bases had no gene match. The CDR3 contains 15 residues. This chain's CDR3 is CASSYTGTVNTEAFF. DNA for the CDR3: TGTGCCAGCAGTTACACAGGGACAGTGAACACTGAAGCTTTCTTT.

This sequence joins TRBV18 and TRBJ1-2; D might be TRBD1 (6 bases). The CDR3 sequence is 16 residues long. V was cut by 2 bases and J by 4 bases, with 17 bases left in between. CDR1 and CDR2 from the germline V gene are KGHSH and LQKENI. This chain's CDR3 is CASSPFRDIGSYGYTF. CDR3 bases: TGTGCCAGCTCACCATTCCGGGACATCGGTTCCTATGGCTACACCTTC.